One and the same sample provided the 22 T cell receptor beta chains below, sequenced in a study of a mutant IDH1 vaccine in newly diagnosed glioma. Libraries were prepared by immunoSEQ multiplex PCR; TCRdb keeps only in-frame clonotypes and omits some of them. The table has 60,000 or so clones, approximately 80% seen once. Indicated time point: week 35, safety follow-up. The study gave 300 ug of mutant IDH1 20-mer peptide per vaccine dose, with topical imiquimod. No antigen has been identified for these receptors. This sample comprised PBMCs, obtained from a glioma patient whose treatment included an IDH1 peptide vaccine. These receptors all come from a man aged 25-45 years with glioma.

This chain links TRBV7-9 with TRBJ1-5; the D is unclear. Trimming took off 2 bases at V and 6 bases at J, with 2 bases between the two ends. The CDR3 runs to 11 residues. Germline values: CDR1 SEHNR, CDR2 FQNEAQ (reference sequence). The chain's CDR3 is CASSLPQPQHF. In DNA form, the CDR3 reads TGTGCCAGCAGCTTACCTCAGCCCCAGCATTTT.

This clone was counted between two and nine times. V gene TRBV27 combines with J gene TRBJ2-3; TRBD2 matches at 7 bases. CDR1 is MNHEY and CDR2 is SMNVEV in the germline V gene (reference sequence). V was clipped by 5 bases and J by 2 bases; unmatched bases: 10. CDR3 size: 16 residues. CDR3 DNA: TGTGCCAGCAGTCTTACTACGGGACTACTCACAGATACGCAGTATTTT. The encoded protein is CASSLTTGLLTDTQYF.

In this sample, this clone turned up once. The genes are TRBV28 and TRBJ1-2; D not certain. Trimming stripped 4 bases from V and 4 bases from J, with 10 bases between. This CDR3 has 13 amino acids. The germline V gene has CDR1 MDHEN and CDR2 SYDVKM. The CDR3 DNA is TGTGCCAGCAGTTCCCTAGACGTCTATGGCTACACCTTC. This codes for CASSSLDVYGYTF.

There are a few counts of this clone. This chain joins TRBV6-1 and TRBJ1-1; 7 bases map to TRBD1. J gave up 7 bases and V 6 bases, and 11 bases lay outside the gene matches. This CDR3 spans 14 amino acids. Germline assignment: CDR1 MNHNS and CDR2 SASEGT. This chain's CDR3 is CASSLHDRVIEAFF. The CDR3 DNA is TGTGCCAGCAGCTTACACGACAGGGTCATTGAAGCTTTCTTT.

The chain combines TRBV28 with TRBJ1-1; D unresolved. The V end lost 7 bases, the J end lost 1 base, and 7 bases lay between the germline ends. Per the germline V gene, CDR1 is MDHEN and CDR2 is SYDVKM. The CDR3 covers 12 residues. CDR3 in amino acids: CASTDENTEAFF. CDR3 DNA sequence: TGTGCCAGCACGGACGAGAACACTGAAGCTTTCTTT.

This clone was seen a single time. The chain employs TRBV4-1 and TRBJ2-1; no definite D call. Germline lookup yields CDR1 MGHRA and CDR2 YSYEKL. The CDR3 has 17 amino acids. Trimming shortened V by 4 bases and J by 0 bases, and 16 bases separated the two germline ends. The CDR3 bases are TGCGCCAGCAGCCCATTTCGTGTCCAGAGCTCCTACAATGAGCAGTTCTTC. Translated: CASSPFRVQSSYNEQFF.

The rearrangement links TRBV27 to TRBJ2-7; a possible D gene is TRBD2 (5 bases). V lost 2 bases and J 5 bases, leaving 16 bases between the germline ends. Per the germline V gene, CDR1 is MNHEY and CDR2 is SMNVEV (reference sequence). CDR3 length: 15 residues. The CDR3 loop is CASSLRIPREHEQYF. CDR3 coding DNA: TGTGCCAGCAGTTTACGAATCCCCCGGGAACACGAGCAGTACTTC.

A few counts support this clone. The CDR3 spells CASSLDGGAMGPQHF. Here the CDR3 DNA reads TGCGCCAGCAGCTTGGATGGGGGAGCAATGGGGCCCCAGCATTTT. The rearrangement links TRBV5-1 to TRBJ1-5; D is possibly TRBD1 (5 bases). The V gene lost 0 bases and the J gene lost 9 bases, with 16 bases spanning the gap. This CDR3 contains 15 residues. Looked up from germline, CDR1 is SGHRS and CDR2 is YFSETQ.

This clone was picked up one time. This rearrangement joins TRBV7-8 to TRBJ2-1; D may be TRBD1 or TRBD2 (6 bases each). CDR1 is SGHVS, CDR2 FQNEAQ, per germline. V lost 0 bases to trimming and J lost 4 bases, with 13 bases between them. This CDR3 has 16 amino acids. As DNA, the CDR3 is TGTGCCAGCAGCTTAGCGCTTAGGGGGGCGTACAATGAGCAGTTCTTC. Amino acids: CASSLALRGAYNEQFF.

This chain links TRBV20-1 with TRBJ2-1; maybe TRBD2 (6 bases). Looked up from germline, CDR1 is DFQATT and CDR2 is SNEGSKA (reference sequence). CDR3 length equals 10 residues. The DNA for the CDR3 is TGCAGGTGGGGGGACAATGAGCAGTTCTTC. Amino acids: CRWGDNEQFF.

This chain joins TRBV7-9 and TRBJ1-2, with D possibly TRBD1 on 5 matching bases. There are 18 residues in the CDR3. In germline, CDR1 is SEHNR, CDR2 FQNEAQ (reference sequence). The germline V and J ends were trimmed by 5 bases and 6 bases, with 28 bases remaining between them. This CDR3 reads CASSPSRGHPSNWDGYTF. CDR3 in DNA: TGTGCCAGCAGCCCCTCCCGCGGACACCCTAGCAACTGGGATGGCTACACCTTC.

This chain connects TRBV7-2 to TRBJ1-3, with 11 bases fitting TRBD1. The CDR3 has 16 residues. The junction had 6 bases not matched to a gene; V was cut back by 5 bases and J by 3 bases. The germline gives CDR1 SGHTA, CDR2 FQGNSA. Written as DNA, the CDR3 is TGTGCCAGCAGCCTTGGACAGGGGGCAGGTGGAAACACCATATATTTT. This encodes CASSLGQGAGGNTIYF.

This rearrangement joins TRBV7-9 to TRBJ2-4, with D possibly called TRBD1 or TRBD2 (5 bases each). The CDR3 is made up of 15 amino acids. Germline CDR1 and CDR2: SEHNR and FQNEAQ (reference sequence). V was trimmed by 4 bases and J by 1 base, leaving 11 bases between them. CDR3: CASSWVGEAKNIQYF. Written as DNA, the CDR3 is TGTGCCAGCAGCTGGGTGGGGGAGGCCAAAAACATTCAGTACTTC.

This clone was observed once. This rearrangement joins TRBV5-1 to TRBJ2-5; no firm D call. The J call may be wrong; the DNA end is better matched by TRBJ2-7. The CDR3 has 11 residues. CDR1 is SGHRS, CDR2 YFSETQ, per germline. In DNA, the CDR3 is TGCGCCAGCAGCGCCTCCTACGAGCAGTACTTC. Residues: CASSASYEQYF.

This clone was detected only a few times. V usage is TRBV7-9 and J usage is TRBJ1-2; D gene uncertain. Per germline, CDR1 SEHNR and CDR2 FQNEAQ (reference sequence). Deletions cut 1 base from V and 8 bases from J, with 14 bases between. The CDR3 spans 14 residues. This CDR3 reads CASSLVSFGSGYTF. The CDR3 region has the DNA TGTGCCAGCAGCTTAGTATCTTTTGGGTCCGGCTACACCTTC.

This clone was recorded only once. V and J are TRBV5-1 and TRBJ1-2, with 8 bases fitting TRBD1. CDR1 is SGHRS, CDR2 YFSETQ, per germline. CDR3 length equals 13 residues. J lost 5 bases, V lost 2 bases, and 2 bases had no gene match. The CDR3 protein is CASSFGQGYGYTF. CDR3 DNA sequence: TGCGCCAGCAGCTTCGGACAGGGTTATGGCTACACCTTC.

The chain links TRBV11-2 to TRBJ2-5, with a weak D call TRBD1 (6 bases). Germline CDR1 SGHAT, CDR2 FQNNGV. The CDR3 sequence is 14 residues long. Trimming left V 1 base short and J 2 bases short, with 8 bases between. DNA of the CDR3: TGTGCCAGCAGCTTAGGGGGGCAGCAAGAGACCCAGTACTTC. This sequence encodes CASSLGGQQETQYF.

The V gene is TRBV4-1, the J gene TRBJ2-5, with 10 nucleotides matching TRBD1. The J call is uncertain, as TRBJ2-7 better fits the DNA end. This CDR3 is built from 16 residues. Germline V gene data show CDR1 as MGHRA and CDR2 as YSYEKL. Written as DNA, the CDR3 is TGCGCCAGCAGCCAGAGGGAAGGACAGGGGGACTACGAGCAGTACTTC. Protein sequence: CASSQREGQGDYEQYF.

The CDR3 protein is CASSFGGKDSPLHF. CDR3 DNA sequence: TGTGCCAGCAGTTTCGGGGGAAAGGATTCACCCCTCCACTTT. The chain has TRBV6-5 and TRBJ1-6, with D tentatively TRBD1 (5 bases). The germline gives CDR1 MNHEY, CDR2 SVGAGI. Deletions cut 4 bases from V and 8 bases from J, with 12 bases between. The CDR3 covers 14 residues.

This clone came up once. The V call is TRBV6-5, the J call TRBJ2-7; possibly TRBD1 for D (5 bases). This CDR3 region has 15 residues. Germline values: CDR1 MNHEY, CDR2 SVGAGI. V gave up 0 bases and J gave up 0 bases, with 9 bases separating them. The CDR3 here is CASSYSAQGSYEQYF. The CDR3 DNA sequence: TGTGCCAGCAGTTACTCCGCTCAGGGCTCCTACGAGCAGTACTTC.

The chain combines TRBV7-9 with TRBJ1-2; the D gene is possibly TRBD1 (5 bases). Germline V gives CDR1 SEHNR, CDR2 FQNEAQ (reference sequence). The CDR3 loop spans 14 amino acids. V dropped 5 bases and J dropped 4 bases, with 14 bases sitting between them. The CDR3 DNA is TGTGCCAGCAGCGGTTCGGGACTCAGCTATGGCTACACCTTC. Protein product: CASSGSGLSYGYTF.

The V gene is TRBV25-1, the J gene TRBJ2-7; 9 positions agree with TRBD1. V lost 5 bases to trimming and J lost 6 bases; unmatched junction nucleotides: 5. The CDR3 extends over 13 amino acids. Germline loops: CDR1 MGHDK, CDR2 SYGVNS. The CDR3 region is CASSSTGGGEQYF. The CDR3 coding sequence is TGTGCCAGCAGTTCAACAGGGGGCGGCGAGCAGTACTTC.